The 30 T cell receptor beta chains given below trace back to one sample, sequenced in a study of blood T cell repertoires in COVID-19 (dated by TCRdb to the early 2020s). The protocol used for the library was the immunoSEQ multiplex PCR assay. TCRdb re-hosts the immuneACCESS table, in-frame sequences only. Its copies lack some clones; in the studies checked, an unresolved V gene accounts for under half of them, and the cause for the rest is not known. Counted in this sample were under 150,000 clones; around 84% of them appeared once. 35% to 40% of the sample is taken by the ten largest. Sequencing input: peripheral blood. Receptor source: a human donor in a cohort sampled during active COVID-19.

The J gene is TRBJ2-7, the V gene TRBV12-3 or TRBV12-4; 8 bases are shared with TRBD1. The V gene end was trimmed by 4 bases and the J gene end by 5 bases; junction bases not matched to a gene: 4. The CDR3 is made up of 13 amino acids. The DNA for the CDR3 is TGTGCCAGCAGTTGGACAGGGACCCACGAGCAGTACTTC. This encodes CASSWTGTHEQYF.

V is TRBV27 and J is TRBJ1-4, with TRBD1 matching over 7 bases. CDR1 and CDR2 from the germline V gene are MNHEY and SMNVEV (reference sequence). This CDR3 contains 12 residues. V was clipped by 5 bases and J by 12 bases; unmatched bases: 6. CDR3: CASSPETGELFF. The CDR3, as DNA: TGTGCCAGCAGTCCCGAAACAGGGGAACTGTTTTTT.

The J gene is TRBJ2-4, the V gene TRBV27; D possibly corresponds to TRBD1 (5 bases). Trimming cost V 3 bases and J 1 base, with 22 bases left between them. CDR1 and CDR2 (germline): MNHEY, SMNVEV (reference sequence). The CDR3 runs 19 residues. The DNA of the CDR3 is TGTGCCAGCAGTTTCAGGGCCCCAGGGCAGTCGGTGGCCAAAAACATTCAGTACTTC. Its protein is CASSFRAPGQSVAKNIQYF.

The genes are TRBV19 and TRBJ2-7, with D possibly TRBD1 on 8 matching bases. The germline V gene has CDR1 LNHDA and CDR2 SQIVND (reference sequence). CDR3 length: 15 amino acids. Between the trimmed V and J ends, which lost 7 bases and 1 base, there was a span of 17 bases. CDR3 loop: CASTRTGRGSYEQYF. The CDR3 nucleotides are TGTGCCAGTACCCGGACAGGGAGGGGGTCCTACGAGCAGTACTTC.

DNA of the CDR3: TGTGCCTGCTCCTCCGGGGGACCTGAAGCTTTCTTT. Translated, it gives CACSSGGPEAFF. This sequence joins TRBV30 and TRBJ1-1, with a possible D match to TRBD1 (5 bases). The CDR3 spans 12 residues. CDR1 is GTSNPN and CDR2 is SVGIG in the germline V gene (reference sequence). The V gene lost 6 bases and the J gene lost 6 bases, with 14 bases spanning the gap.

This chain uses TRBV4-1 with TRBJ2-7, with 9 bases lining up with TRBD1. The V gene's germline CDR1 is MGHRA and CDR2 YSYEKL. The V gene end was trimmed by 0 bases and the J gene end by 3 bases; junction bases not matched to a gene: 6. This CDR3 is built from 16 residues. In nucleotides, the CDR3 is TGCGCCAGCAGCCAAGAAGGGACAGGGTACGACTACGAGCAGTACTTC. Protein: CASSQEGTGYDYEQYF.

This chain uses TRBV6-5 with TRBJ2-2; a possible D gene is TRBD1 (6 bases). Germline V lookup: CDR1 MNHEY, CDR2 SVGAGI. V was trimmed by 6 bases and J by 5 bases, leaving 13 bases between them. The CDR3 is made up of 14 amino acids. The CDR3 coding sequence is TGTGCCAGCAGCATCGGACAGATAACCGGGGAGCTGTTTTTT. Translated: CASSIGQITGELFF.

This clone showed up just once. This chain uses TRBV27 with TRBJ2-5; D unresolved. The CDR3 totals 13 residues. CDR1 is MNHEY, CDR2 SMNVEV, per germline (reference sequence). V was pared by 5 bases and J by 5 bases, with 12 bases between. The CDR3 DNA sequence: TGTGCCAGCAGTCTAGGCAATGGGGAGACCCAGTACTTC. As protein: CASSLGNGETQYF.

This chain joins TRBV19 and TRBJ1-5; D not resolved. Per the germline V gene, CDR1 is LNHDA and CDR2 is SQIVND (reference sequence). The CDR3 totals 13 residues. Trimming cost V 3 bases and J 4 bases, with 7 bases left between them. As DNA, the CDR3 is TGTGCCAGTAGTATCCGAGAGAATCAGCCCCAGCATTTT. This codes for CASSIRENQPQHF. The full variable domain, with the rest looked up from reference TRBV19 and TRBJ1-5, is DGGITQSPKYLFRKEGQNVTLSCEQNLNHDAMYWYRQDPGQGLRLIYYSQIVNDFQKGDIAEGYSVSREKKESFPLTVTSAQKNPTAFYLCASSIRENQPQHFGDGTRLSIL.

This clone was seen more than once but under ten times. The CDR3 loop is CASSVMGGSGNTIYF. The CDR3 coding sequence is TGTGCCAGCAGCGTAATGGGGGGCTCTGGAAACACCATATATTTT. The chain carries TRBV9 and TRBJ1-3, with D possibly matching TRBD1 (5 bases). CDR3 length: 15 amino acids. Germline lookup yields CDR1 SGDLS and CDR2 YYNGEE. Trimming shortened V by 1 base and J by 0 bases, and 8 bases separated the two germline ends.

The CDR3 spells CAIRGTGSSDGYTF. Here the CDR3 DNA reads TGTGCCATCAGGGGGACAGGGAGTTCTGATGGCTACACCTTC. The chain joins TRBV10-3 to TRBJ1-2; 9 bases are shared with TRBD1. V shed 6 bases and J 6 bases; nucleotides not matched to a gene: 8. Germline-derived CDR1 and CDR2 are ENHRY and SYGVKD. There are 14 residues in the CDR3.

The chain joins TRBV6-5 to TRBJ1-2, with TRBD1 as a possible D gene (5 bases). Germline V gene data show CDR1 as MNHEY and CDR2 as SVGAGI. The CDR3 runs 13 residues. The ends were cut back, 8 bases at V and 5 bases at J, with 15 bases in the middle. In DNA, the CDR3 is TGTGCCAGCCTCCGACAGACCAGTTATGGCTACACCTTC. Translating it yields CASLRQTSYGYTF.

The chain couples TRBV7-2 to TRBJ2-3, with 8 bases lining up with TRBD2. The CDR3 contains 11 residues. Germline V gene sequence: CDR1 SGHTA, CDR2 FQGNSA. Losses at the gene ends were 3 bases for V and 11 bases for J; bases not matched to a gene: 1. The CDR3 nucleotides read TGTGCCAGCAGCTTTCGGGGGGGGCAGTATTTT. Amino acids: CASSFRGGQYF.

The J gene is TRBJ2-7, the V gene TRBV19; weak D call: TRBD2 (6 bases). V dropped 2 bases and J dropped 2 bases, with 13 bases sitting between them. CDR3 length equals 15 residues. Germline-derived CDR1 and CDR2 are LNHDA and SQIVND (reference sequence). The CDR3 reads CASSISAGLAYEQYF. CDR3 coding DNA: TGTGCCAGTAGTATAAGTGCGGGATTGGCCTACGAGCAGTACTTC.

This clone appeared once. V and J are TRBV9 and TRBJ1-6; D possibly corresponds to TRBD1 (5 bases). Looked up from germline, CDR1 is SGDLS and CDR2 is YYNGEE. This CDR3 comprises 15 residues. Trimming pared 2 bases from V and 7 bases from J, leaving 13 bases between. The CDR3 nucleotides read TGTGCCAGCAGCGTTGGGACTTGGGAGAATTCACCCCTCCACTTT. Encoded protein: CASSVGTWENSPLHF. Full variable domain (remainder filled in from reference TRBV9 and TRBJ1-6): DSGVTQTPKHLITATGQRVTLRCSPRSGDLSVYWYQQSLDQGLQFLIQYYNGEERAKGNILERFSAQQFPDLHSELNLSSLELGDSALYFCASSVGTWENSPLHFGNGTRLTVT.

The gene calls are TRBV7-9 and TRBJ1-4, with TRBD1 matching 10 bases. CDR1 and CDR2 from the germline V gene are SEHNR and FQNEAQ (reference sequence). This CDR3 region has 14 residues. The V and J ends lost 4 bases and 8 bases, in that order; junction bases with no gene match: 4. The CDR3 sequence is CASSSGQGIEKLFF. DNA for the CDR3: TGTGCCAGCAGCTCGGGACAGGGGATCGAAAAACTGTTTTTT.

This chain links TRBV4-1 with TRBJ2-5; D is perhaps TRBD2 (6 bases). Trimming cost V 0 bases and J 1 base, with 21 bases left between them. The CDR3 loop spans 19 amino acids. Germline assignment: CDR1 MGHRA and CDR2 YSYEKL. The CDR3: CASSQEGTPGLTSQETQYF. CDR3 DNA sequence: TGCGCCAGCAGCCAAGAGGGAACCCCGGGACTCACCTCCCAAGAGACCCAGTACTTC.

This clone was recorded a few times. V usage is TRBV5-4 and J usage is TRBJ2-7; 9 nucleotides agree with TRBD1. V trimming: 4 bases; J trimming: 2 bases; junction bases outside the gene matches: 7. Germline assignment: CDR1 SGHNT and CDR2 YYREEE (reference sequence). This CDR3 contains 15 residues. The CDR3 DNA follows: TGTGCCAGCAGCCCCGGACAGGGGATAACCTACGAGCAGTACTTC. As protein: CASSPGQGITYEQYF.

This clone came up many times. This chain links TRBV11-2 with TRBJ1-5, with TRBD1 identical over 9 bases. The germline V gene encodes CDR1 SGHAT and CDR2 FQNNGV. J was trimmed by 1 base and V by 6 bases; bases with no gene match: 4. This CDR3 comprises 15 residues. CDR3 DNA sequence: TGTGCCAGCAGGGCCGGGACAGGGAGCAATCAGCCCCAGCATTTT. The encoded protein is CASRAGTGSNQPQHF.

This chain links TRBV7-8 with TRBJ2-7; the match to TRBD2 covers 11 bases. The V segment lost 5 bases and the J segment 4 bases; nucleotides outside the gene matches: 16. Germline lookup yields CDR1 SGHVS and CDR2 FQNEAQ. The CDR3 is made up of 18 amino acids. The DNA for the CDR3 is TGTGCCAGCAGCCCCCGGGGTAGCGGGGGGGCCCCCGGATACGAGCAGTACTTC. This gives the protein CASSPRGSGGAPGYEQYF.

This clone has a single count. This chain links TRBV3-1 (or the pseudogene TRBV3-2) with TRBJ2-3, with D possibly matching TRBD2 (5 bases). In germline, CDR1 is LGHDT, CDR2 YNNKEL (reference sequence). This CDR3 spans 14 amino acids. With 4 bases removed from V and 2 bases from J, the gap between germline ends came to 10 bases. CDR3 nucleotides: TGTGCCAGCAGCCCTGACTACCACACAGATACGCAGTATTTT. This codes for CASSPDYHTDTQYF.

This clone was seen more than once but under ten times. The chain combines TRBV27 with TRBJ1-5; 7 positions match TRBD1. The germline V gene encodes CDR1 MNHEY and CDR2 SMNVEV (reference sequence). V was pared by 4 bases and J by 3 bases, with 6 bases of the junction left unmatched. This CDR3 spans 15 amino acids. CDR3 DNA sequence: TGTGCCAGCAGTTCAGCAGGGGGGAACAATCAGCCCCAGCATTTT. This encodes CASSSAGGNNQPQHF.

This clone has a handful of counts. This sequence joins TRBV5-1 and TRBJ2-3, with D maybe TRBD2 (6 bases). Per the germline V gene, CDR1 is SGHRS and CDR2 is YFSETQ. V gave up 3 bases and J gave up 4 bases, with 12 bases separating them. This CDR3 is 14 amino acids long. The CDR3 region is CASSYEAGPDTQYF. For the CDR3, the DNA is TGCGCCAGCAGCTACGAGGCGGGGCCAGATACGCAGTATTTT.

The rearrangement joins TRBV9 to TRBJ2-7; a weak D match, TRBD2 (7 bases). There are 16 residues in the CDR3. Germline assignment: CDR1 SGDLS and CDR2 YYNGEE. V lost 4 bases, J lost 4 bases, and 21 bases lay in between. CDR3 sequence reads: CASSLTPGEGLYEQYF. The DNA for the CDR3 is TGTGCCAGCAGCCTAACCCCAGGGGAGGGGCTGTACGAGCAGTACTTC.

The rearrangement joins TRBV30 to TRBJ1-2, with 11 bases matching TRBD1. The CDR3 consists of 17 residues. The germline V gene encodes CDR1 GTSNPN and CDR2 SVGIG (reference sequence). The V segment lost 2 bases and the J segment 4 bases; nucleotides outside the gene matches: 12. CDR3 loop: CAWSLERTGGGSYGYTF. The CDR3 coding sequence is TGTGCCTGGAGTTTGGAGAGGACAGGGGGCGGGAGCTATGGCTACACCTTC.

The CDR3 DNA reads TGCGCCAGCAGCCAAGAAGCCCGACTAGTGACCGGGGAGCTGTTTTTT. It encodes CASSQEARLVTGELFF. This rearrangement joins TRBV4-3 to TRBJ2-2, with a possible D match to TRBD2 (6 bases). The CDR3 sequence is 16 residues long. Per germline, CDR1 LGHNA and CDR2 YSLEER. The V gene lost 0 bases and the J gene lost 5 bases, with 13 bases spanning the gap.

This clone was seen only a few times. The chain uses TRBV18 and TRBJ1-2; 11 positions match TRBD1. Germline-derived CDR1 and CDR2 are KGHSH and LQKENI. V was pared by 6 bases and J by 4 bases, with 10 bases of the junction left unmatched. This CDR3 comprises 16 residues. The CDR3 loop reads CASSLTGQGASYGYTF. For the CDR3, the DNA is TGTGCCAGCTCGCTGACCGGACAGGGGGCCAGCTATGGCTACACCTTC. The full variable domain, its missing parts supplied by reference TRBV18 and TRBJ1-2, is NAGVMQNPRHLVRRRGQEARLRCSPMKGHSHVYWYRQLPEEGLKFMVYLQKENIIDESGMPKERFSAEFPKEGPSILRIQQVVRGDSAAYFCASSLTGQGASYGYTFGSGTRLTVV.

The rearrangement links TRBV19 to TRBJ2-2; 7 nucleotides match TRBD1. The CDR3 has 15 amino acids. V trimming: 7 bases; J trimming: 4 bases; junction bases outside the gene matches: 9. Germline assignment: CDR1 LNHDA and CDR2 SQIVND (reference sequence). CDR3 region: CASIKDRAGTGELFF. Here the CDR3 DNA reads TGTGCCAGTATCAAAGACAGGGCGGGCACCGGGGAGCTGTTTTTT. Drawing the rest from reference TRBV19 and TRBJ2-2, the complete variable domain is DGGITQSPKYLFRKEGQNVTLSCEQNLNHDAMYWYRQDPGQGLRLIYYSQIVNDFQKGDIAEGYSVSREKKESFPLTVTSAQKNPTAFYLCASIKDRAGTGELFFGEGSRLTVL.

The rearrangement joins TRBV11-2 to TRBJ2-3; 7 nucleotides match TRBD2. Germline CDR1 SGHAT, CDR2 FQNNGV. V shed 0 bases and J 1 base; nucleotides not matched to a gene: 10. The CDR3 length is 18 residues. This CDR3 is CASSLEMGRGFGTDTQYF. The CDR3 nucleotides read TGTGCCAGCAGCTTAGAAATGGGGAGGGGATTTGGCACAGATACGCAGTATTTT.

The chain carries TRBV27 and TRBJ1-5; maybe TRBD1 (6 bases). Germline CDR1 MNHEY, CDR2 SMNVEV (reference sequence). V dropped 2 bases and J dropped 7 bases, with 12 bases sitting between them. CDR3 size: 14 residues. CDR3 amino acids: CASSLIGGGQPQHF. The CDR3 DNA reads as TGTGCCAGCAGTTTAATAGGGGGTGGGCAGCCCCAGCATTTT.